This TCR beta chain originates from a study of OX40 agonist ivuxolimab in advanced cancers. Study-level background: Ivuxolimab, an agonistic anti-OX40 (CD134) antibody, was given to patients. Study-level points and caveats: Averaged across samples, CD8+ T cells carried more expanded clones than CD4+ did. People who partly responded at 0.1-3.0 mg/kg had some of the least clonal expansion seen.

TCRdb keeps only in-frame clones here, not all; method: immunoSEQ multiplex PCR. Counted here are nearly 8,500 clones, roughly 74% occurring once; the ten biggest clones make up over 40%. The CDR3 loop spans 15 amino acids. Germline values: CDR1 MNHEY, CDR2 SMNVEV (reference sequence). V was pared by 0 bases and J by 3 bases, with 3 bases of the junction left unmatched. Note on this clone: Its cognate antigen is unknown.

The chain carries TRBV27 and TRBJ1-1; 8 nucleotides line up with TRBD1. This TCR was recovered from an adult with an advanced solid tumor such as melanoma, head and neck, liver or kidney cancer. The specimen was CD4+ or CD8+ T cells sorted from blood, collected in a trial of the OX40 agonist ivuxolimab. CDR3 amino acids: CASSLSRGQYTEAFF. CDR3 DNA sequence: TGTGCCAGCAGTTTATCCAGGGGGCAGTACACTGAAGCTTTCTTT.